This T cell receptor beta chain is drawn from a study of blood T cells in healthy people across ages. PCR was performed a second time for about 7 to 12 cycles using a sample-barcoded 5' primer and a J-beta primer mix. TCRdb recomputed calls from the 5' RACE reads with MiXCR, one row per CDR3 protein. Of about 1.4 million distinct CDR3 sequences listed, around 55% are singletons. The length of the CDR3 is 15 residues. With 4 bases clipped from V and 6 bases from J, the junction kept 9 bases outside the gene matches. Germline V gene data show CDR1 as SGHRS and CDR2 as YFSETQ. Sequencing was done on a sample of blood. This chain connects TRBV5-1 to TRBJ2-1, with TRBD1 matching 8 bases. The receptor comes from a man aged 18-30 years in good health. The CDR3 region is CASSLDRGDPNEQFF. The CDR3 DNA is TGCGCCAGCAGCCTAGACAGGGGCGATCCCAATGAGCAGTTCTTC.